The table lists the clone carrying this T cell receptor (beta chain) with a count of one. The data originate from a study of blood T cell repertoires in COVID-19. This table comes from immunoSEQ multiplex PCR, and its TCRdb copy is limited to in-frame clones, with some not included. This table has 320,000 or so clones, about nine tenths appearing once. The study drew participants aged 18 to 89 years from 24 US areas. The study assigned cohorts using participant-reported clinical history. Germline-derived CDR1 and CDR2 are SGDLS and YYNGEE. The CDR3 has 12 residues. V was clipped by 0 bases and J by 7 bases, with 7 bases between them.

The source of this sequence is a man aged 55 to 70 who had recovered from COVID-19. Sequenced input: PBMCs or T cells enriched from blood (not recorded which). V gene TRBV9 combines with J gene TRBJ1-2, with D hard to call. Here the CDR3 DNA reads TGTGCCAGCAGCGTAGTGGGGAGTGGCTACACCTTC. Translated: CASSVVGSGYTF. The variable domain in full, completed from reference TRBV9 and TRBJ1-2, reads DSGVTQTPKHLITATGQRVTLRCSPRSGDLSVYWYQQSLDQGLQFLIQYYNGEERAKGNILERFSAQQFPDLHSELNLSSLELGDSALYFCASSVVGSGYTFGSGTRLTVV.